What follows are 8 T cell receptor beta chains derived from one specimen sequenced in a study of a mutant IDH1 vaccine in newly diagnosed glioma. The time point was: baseline, week 1 (first vaccination visit). Regarding treatment: pre-vaccination baseline after standard-of-care therapy. The data were produced by immunoSEQ multiplex PCR, yet TCRdb's version contains in-frame clones alone and is incomplete. The sample consists of tens of thousands of clones, around 83% of them appearing once. Sequenced here: peripheral blood mononuclear cells (PBMCs), sampled from a glioma patient treated with radiotherapy, temozolomide or both. The receptors shown here come from a young woman with glioma. Some clones in this sample may be carry-over from other donors' samples.

The rearrangement uses TRBV15 and TRBJ1-3; TRBD1 matches 7 bases. This CDR3 contains 17 residues. With 3 bases clipped from V and 0 bases from J, the junction kept 8 bases outside the gene matches. Germline loops: CDR1 LNHNV, CDR2 YYDKDF (reference sequence). CDR3 sequence reads: CATSRGTVEVSGNTIYF. For the CDR3, the DNA is TGTGCCACCAGCAGGGGGACAGTTGAAGTCTCTGGAAACACCATATATTTT.

This chain joins TRBV7-6 and TRBJ1-1; the match to TRBD1 covers 8 bases. Germline CDR1 SGHVS, CDR2 FNYEAQ. V gave up 5 bases and J gave up 11 bases; unmatched junction bases: 16. The CDR3 length is 15 residues. In DNA, the CDR3 is TGTGCCAGCAGCCCCAACTTAGTACCTTACAGGGGGGCTTTCTTT. Translating gives CASSPNLVPYRGAFF.

This rearrangement joins TRBV18 to TRBJ1-1; D is possibly TRBD1 (5 bases). V lost 6 bases and J 1 base, leaving 15 bases between the germline ends. CDR1 is KGHSH and CDR2 is LQKENI in the germline V gene. The CDR3 loop spans 15 amino acids. CDR3 sequence reads: CASSGVGGTNTEAFF. For the CDR3, the DNA is TGTGCCAGCTCGGGGGTTGGGGGAACGAACACTGAAGCTTTCTTT. Together with reference TRBV18 and TRBJ1-1, the CDR3 gives the full variable domain: NAGVMQNPRHLVRRRGQEARLRCSPMKGHSHVYWYRQLPEEGLKFMVYLQKENIIDESGMPKERFSAEFPKEGPSILRIQQVVRGDSAAYFCASSGVGGTNTEAFFGQGTRLTVV.

The chain employs TRBV5-6 and TRBJ2-7, with 9 bases identical to TRBD1. Germline V gives CDR1 SGHDT, CDR2 YYEEEE. The V gene end was trimmed by 7 bases and the J gene end by 6 bases; junction bases not matched to a gene: 8. CDR3 size: 13 residues. The DNA for the CDR3 is TGTGCCAGCGCGGACAGGGGTTTTGGCGAGCAGTACTTC. This gives the protein CASADRGFGEQYF.

This clone has just one count. This chain links TRBV5-6 with TRBJ1-1, with D unclear. The length of the CDR3 is 15 residues. Trimming cost V 1 base and J 1 base, with 11 bases left between them. In germline, CDR1 is SGHDT, CDR2 YYEEEE. CDR3 DNA sequence: TGTGCCAGCAGCTTGCCAAGGGCCGGGAACACTGAAGCTTTCTTT. Protein product: CASSLPRAGNTEAFF.

CDR3 loop: CASSIVGRETQYF. The CDR3 nucleotides are TGTGCCAGTAGTATAGTCGGGAGAGAGACCCAGTACTTC. The J gene is TRBJ2-5, the V gene TRBV19, with D perhaps matching TRBD2 (6 bases). Germline values: CDR1 LNHDA, CDR2 SQIVND (reference sequence). The V gene lost 1 base and the J gene lost 4 bases, with 7 bases spanning the gap. The CDR3 spans 13 residues.

The V gene is TRBV5-1, the J gene TRBJ2-6; perhaps TRBD2 as D (5 bases). The CDR3 runs to 16 residues. Trimming took 0 bases from V and 4 from J, leaving 11 bases between them. Germline V lookup: CDR1 SGHRS, CDR2 YFSETQ. The CDR3 bases are TGCGCCAGCAGCTTGGATCGGGGTTCAGGGGCCAACGTCCTGACTTTC. It yields the protein CASSLDRGSGANVLTF.

This clone was detected a few times. The chain is built from TRBV4-1 and TRBJ1-1, with a weak D call TRBD1 (6 bases). Germline CDR1 MGHRA, CDR2 YSYEKL. The germline V and J ends were trimmed by 2 bases and 4 bases, with 11 bases remaining between them. This CDR3 has 14 residues. The CDR3 nucleotides are TGCGCCAGCAGCCAAAAGGGAGGGGGCACTGAAGCTTTCTTT. The encoded protein is CASSQKGGGTEAFF.